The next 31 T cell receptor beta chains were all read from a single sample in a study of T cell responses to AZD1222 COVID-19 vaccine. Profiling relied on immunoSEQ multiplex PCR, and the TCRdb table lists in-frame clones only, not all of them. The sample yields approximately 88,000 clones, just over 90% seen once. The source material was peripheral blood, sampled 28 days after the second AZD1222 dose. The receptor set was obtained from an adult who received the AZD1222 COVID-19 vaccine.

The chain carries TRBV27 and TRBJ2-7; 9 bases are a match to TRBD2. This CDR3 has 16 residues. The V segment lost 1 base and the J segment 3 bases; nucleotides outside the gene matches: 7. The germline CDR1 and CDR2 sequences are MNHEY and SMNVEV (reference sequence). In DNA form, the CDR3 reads TGTGCCAGCAGTTTATTATCAAGCGGGGGGCTCTACGAGCAGTACTTC. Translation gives CASSLLSSGGLYEQYF.

The CDR3 loop reads CASSLGQGVRRNTEAFF. CDR3 DNA sequence: TGTGCCAGCAGCTTGGGTCAGGGGGTTCGAAGGAACACTGAAGCTTTCTTT. The chain couples TRBV5-4 to TRBJ1-1; 7 nucleotides match TRBD1. The CDR3 length is 17 residues. Germline CDR1 is SGHNT and CDR2 is YYREEE (reference sequence). V lost 0 bases to trimming and J lost 1 base; unmatched junction nucleotides: 9.

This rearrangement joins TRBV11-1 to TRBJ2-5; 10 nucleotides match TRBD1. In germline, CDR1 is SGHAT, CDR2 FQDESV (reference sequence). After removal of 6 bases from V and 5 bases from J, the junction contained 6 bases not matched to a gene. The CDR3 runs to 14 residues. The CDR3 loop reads CASSTTGGRETQYF. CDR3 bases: TGTGCCAGCAGTACGACAGGGGGCCGGGAGACCCAGTACTTC.

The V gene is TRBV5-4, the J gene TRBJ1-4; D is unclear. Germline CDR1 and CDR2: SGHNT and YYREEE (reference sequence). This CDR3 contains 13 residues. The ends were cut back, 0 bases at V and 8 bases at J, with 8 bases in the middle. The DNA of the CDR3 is TGTGCCAGCAGCTTGGTAAACGGCGAAAAACTGTTTTTT. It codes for CASSLVNGEKLFF.

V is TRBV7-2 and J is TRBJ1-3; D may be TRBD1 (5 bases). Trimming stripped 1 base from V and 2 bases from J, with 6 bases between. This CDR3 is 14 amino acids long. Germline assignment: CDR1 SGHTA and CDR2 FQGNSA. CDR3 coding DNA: TGTGCCAGCAGCTTAGGAGGGGCTGGAAACACCATATATTTT. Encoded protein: CASSLGGAGNTIYF.

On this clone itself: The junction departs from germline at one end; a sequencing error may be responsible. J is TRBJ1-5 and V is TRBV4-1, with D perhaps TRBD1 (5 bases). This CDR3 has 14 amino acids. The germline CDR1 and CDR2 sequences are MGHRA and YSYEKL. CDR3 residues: CASSQDAGTPTINF. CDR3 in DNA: TGCGCCAGCAGCCAAGATGCCGGGACCCCTACGATCAATTTT.

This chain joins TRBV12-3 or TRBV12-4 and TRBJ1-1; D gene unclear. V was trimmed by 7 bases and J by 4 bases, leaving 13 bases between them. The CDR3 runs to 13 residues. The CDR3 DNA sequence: TGTGCCAGCACCTTCTCAGAGTCCACTGAAGCTTTCTTT. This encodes CASTFSESTEAFF.

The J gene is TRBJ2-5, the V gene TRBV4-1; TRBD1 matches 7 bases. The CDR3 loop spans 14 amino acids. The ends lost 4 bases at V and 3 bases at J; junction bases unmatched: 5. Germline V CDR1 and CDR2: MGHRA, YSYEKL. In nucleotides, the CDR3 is TGCGCCAGCAGCCCCCCGACAGGGAAAGAGACCCAGTACTTC. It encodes CASSPPTGKETQYF.

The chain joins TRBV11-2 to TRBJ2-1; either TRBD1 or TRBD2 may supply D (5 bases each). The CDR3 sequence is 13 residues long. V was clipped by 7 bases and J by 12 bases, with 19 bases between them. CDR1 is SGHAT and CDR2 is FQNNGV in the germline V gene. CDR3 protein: CASTSGTPEGQFF. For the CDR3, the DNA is TGTGCCAGCACCTCCGGGACCCCCGAAGGGCAGTTCTTC.

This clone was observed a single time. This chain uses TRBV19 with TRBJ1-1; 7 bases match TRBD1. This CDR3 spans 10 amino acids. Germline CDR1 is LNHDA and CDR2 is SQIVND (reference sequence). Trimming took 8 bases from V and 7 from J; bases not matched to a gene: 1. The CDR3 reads CASAGGEAFF. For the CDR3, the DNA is TGTGCCAGTGCAGGGGGTGAAGCTTTCTTT.

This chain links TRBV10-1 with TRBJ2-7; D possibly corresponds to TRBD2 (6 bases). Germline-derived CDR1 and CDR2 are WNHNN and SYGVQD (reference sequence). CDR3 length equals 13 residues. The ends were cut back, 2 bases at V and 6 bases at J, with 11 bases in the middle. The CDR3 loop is CASSEGGLAEQYF. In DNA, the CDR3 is TGCGCCAGCAGTGAGGGAGGGCTAGCCGAGCAGTACTTC.

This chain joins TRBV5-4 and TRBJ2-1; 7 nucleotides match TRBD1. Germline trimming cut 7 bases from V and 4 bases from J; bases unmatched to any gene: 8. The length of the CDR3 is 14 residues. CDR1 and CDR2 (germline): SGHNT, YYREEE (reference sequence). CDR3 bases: TGTGCCAGCGGACCGGGGACAGCTTACAATGAGCAGTTCTTC. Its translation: CASGPGTAYNEQFF.

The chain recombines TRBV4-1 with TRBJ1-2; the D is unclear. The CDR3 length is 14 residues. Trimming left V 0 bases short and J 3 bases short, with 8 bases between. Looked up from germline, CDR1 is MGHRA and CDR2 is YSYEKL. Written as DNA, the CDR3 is TGCGCCAGCAGCCAAGATATGGAGTACTATGGCTACACCTTC. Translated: CASSQDMEYYGYTF.

The CDR3: CASSVGWGRDSEKLFF. In DNA form, the CDR3 reads TGTGCCAGCAGCGTAGGGTGGGGTAGGGATAGTGAAAAACTGTTTTTT. The rearrangement uses TRBV9 and TRBJ1-4; D gene ambiguous. The CDR3 is 16 amino acids. Germline CDR1 and CDR2: SGDLS and YYNGEE. V was trimmed by 0 bases and J by 7 bases, leaving 16 bases between them.

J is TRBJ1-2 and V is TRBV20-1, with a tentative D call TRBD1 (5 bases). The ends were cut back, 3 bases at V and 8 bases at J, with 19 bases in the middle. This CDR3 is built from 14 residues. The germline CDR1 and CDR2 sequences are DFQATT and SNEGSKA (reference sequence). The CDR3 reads CSASKSLQGWGYTF. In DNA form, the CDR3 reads TGCAGTGCTAGTAAATCTCTGCAGGGATGGGGCTACACCTTC.

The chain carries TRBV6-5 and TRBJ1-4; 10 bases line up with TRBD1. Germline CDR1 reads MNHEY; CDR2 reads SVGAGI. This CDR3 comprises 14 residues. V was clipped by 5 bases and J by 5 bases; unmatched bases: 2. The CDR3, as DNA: TGTGCCAGCAGTCGGGGACAGGGGAATGAAAAACTGTTTTTT. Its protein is CASSRGQGNEKLFF.

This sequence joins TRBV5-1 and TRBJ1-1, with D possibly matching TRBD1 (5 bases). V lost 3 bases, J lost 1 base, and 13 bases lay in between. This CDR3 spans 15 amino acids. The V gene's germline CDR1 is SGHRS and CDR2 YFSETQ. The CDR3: CASSSGTAKNTEAFF. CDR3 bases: TGCGCCAGCAGCTCTGGGACGGCGAAGAACACTGAAGCTTTCTTT.

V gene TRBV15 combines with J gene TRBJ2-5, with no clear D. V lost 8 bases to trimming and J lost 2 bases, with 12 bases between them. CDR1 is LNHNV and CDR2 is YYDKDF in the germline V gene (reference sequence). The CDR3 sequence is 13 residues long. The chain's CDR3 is CATSTLQQETQYF. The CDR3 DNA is TGTGCCACCTCCACCCTACAGCAAGAGACCCAGTACTTC.

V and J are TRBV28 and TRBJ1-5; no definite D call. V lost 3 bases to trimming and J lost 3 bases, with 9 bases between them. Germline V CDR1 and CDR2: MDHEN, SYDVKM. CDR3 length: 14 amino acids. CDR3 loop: CASSFLGFNQPQHF. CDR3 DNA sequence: TGTGCCAGCAGTTTCTTGGGGTTCAATCAGCCCCAGCATTTT.

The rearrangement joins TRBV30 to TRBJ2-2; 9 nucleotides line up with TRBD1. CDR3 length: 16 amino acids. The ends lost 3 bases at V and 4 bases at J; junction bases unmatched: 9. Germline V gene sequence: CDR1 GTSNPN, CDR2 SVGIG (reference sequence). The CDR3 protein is CAWRETETGGTGELFF. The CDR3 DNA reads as TGTGCCTGGAGGGAGACCGAGACAGGGGGCACCGGGGAGCTGTTTTTT.

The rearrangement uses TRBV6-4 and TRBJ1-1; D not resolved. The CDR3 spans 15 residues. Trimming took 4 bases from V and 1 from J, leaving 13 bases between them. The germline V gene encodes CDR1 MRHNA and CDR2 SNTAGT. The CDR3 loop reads CASSVFLNKNTEAFF. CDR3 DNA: TGTGCCAGCAGTGTTTTCCTGAACAAGAACACTGAAGCTTTCTTT.

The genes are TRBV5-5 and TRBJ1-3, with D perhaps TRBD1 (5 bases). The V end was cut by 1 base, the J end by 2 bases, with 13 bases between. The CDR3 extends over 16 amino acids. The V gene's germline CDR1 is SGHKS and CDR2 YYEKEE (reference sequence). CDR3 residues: CASSLNPGNTGNTIYF. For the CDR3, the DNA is TGTGCCAGCAGCTTGAATCCAGGGAATACTGGAAACACCATATATTTT.

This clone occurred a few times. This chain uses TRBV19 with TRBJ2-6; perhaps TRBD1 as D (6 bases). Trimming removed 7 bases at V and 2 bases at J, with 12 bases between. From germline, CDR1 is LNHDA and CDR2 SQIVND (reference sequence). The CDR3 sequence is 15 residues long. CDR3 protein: CASTIRTAGANVLTF. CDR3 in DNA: TGTGCCAGTACCATTAGGACAGCTGGGGCCAACGTCCTGACTTTC.

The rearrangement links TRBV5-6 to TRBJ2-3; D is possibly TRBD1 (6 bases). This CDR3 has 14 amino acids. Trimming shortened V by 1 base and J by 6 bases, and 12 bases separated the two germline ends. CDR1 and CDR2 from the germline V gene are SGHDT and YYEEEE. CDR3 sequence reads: CASSLRTAADTQYF. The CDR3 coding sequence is TGTGCCAGCAGCTTGAGGACAGCAGCCGATACGCAGTATTTT. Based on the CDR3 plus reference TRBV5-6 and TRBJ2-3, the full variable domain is DAGVTQSPTHLIKTRGQQVTLRCSPKSGHDTVSWYQQALGQGPQFIFQYYEEEERQRGNFPDRFSGHQFPNYSSELNVNALLLGDSALYLCASSLRTAADTQYFGPGTRLTVL.

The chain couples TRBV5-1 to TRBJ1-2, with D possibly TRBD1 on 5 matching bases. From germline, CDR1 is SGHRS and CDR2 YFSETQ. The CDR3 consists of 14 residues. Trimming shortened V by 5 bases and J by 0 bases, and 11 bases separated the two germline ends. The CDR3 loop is CASSRGGPNYGYTF. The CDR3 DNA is TGCGCCAGCAGTCGGGGGGGACCTAACTATGGCTACACCTTC.

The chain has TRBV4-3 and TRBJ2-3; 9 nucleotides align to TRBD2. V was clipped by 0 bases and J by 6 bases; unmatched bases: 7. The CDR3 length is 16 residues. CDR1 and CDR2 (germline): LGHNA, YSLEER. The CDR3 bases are TGCGCCAGCAGCCAAGATGTGCGGGGGGGCGGGGATACGCAGTATTTT. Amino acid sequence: CASSQDVRGGGDTQYF.

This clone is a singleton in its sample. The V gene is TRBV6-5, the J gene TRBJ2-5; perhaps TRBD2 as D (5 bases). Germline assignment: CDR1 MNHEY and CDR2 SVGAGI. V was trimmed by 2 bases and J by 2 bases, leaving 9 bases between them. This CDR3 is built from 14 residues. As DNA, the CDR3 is TGTGCCAGCAGTTACGTGGGGAGTCAAGAGACCCAGTACTTC. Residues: CASSYVGSQETQYF.

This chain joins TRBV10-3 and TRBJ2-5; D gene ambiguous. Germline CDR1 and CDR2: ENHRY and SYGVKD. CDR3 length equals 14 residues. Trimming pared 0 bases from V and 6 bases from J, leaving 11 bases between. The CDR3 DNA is TGTGCCATCAGTGAGTCTGGAGATTGGAAGACCCAGTACTTC. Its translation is CAISESGDWKTQYF.

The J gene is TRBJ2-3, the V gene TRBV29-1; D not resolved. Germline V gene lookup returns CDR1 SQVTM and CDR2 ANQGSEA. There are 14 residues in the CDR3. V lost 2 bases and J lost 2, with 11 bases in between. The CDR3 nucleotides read TGCAGCGTTGAAAAGCCCCCGGTCACAGATACGCAGTATTTT. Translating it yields CSVEKPPVTDTQYF.

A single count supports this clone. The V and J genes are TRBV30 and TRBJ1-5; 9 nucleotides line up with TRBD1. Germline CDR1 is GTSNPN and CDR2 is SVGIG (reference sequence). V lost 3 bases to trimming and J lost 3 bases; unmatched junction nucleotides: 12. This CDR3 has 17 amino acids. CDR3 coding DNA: TGTGCCTGGAGCCGAGTCTACGGGACAGGGTCCAATCAGCCCCAGCATTTT. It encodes CAWSRVYGTGSNQPQHF.

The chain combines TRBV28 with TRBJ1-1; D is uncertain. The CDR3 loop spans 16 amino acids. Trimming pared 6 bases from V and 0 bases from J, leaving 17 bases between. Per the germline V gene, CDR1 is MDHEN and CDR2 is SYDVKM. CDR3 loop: CASSAEADYMNTEAFF. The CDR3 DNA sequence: TGTGCCAGCAGCGCGGAGGCAGACTATATGAACACTGAAGCTTTCTTT.